These T cell receptor beta chains were read from a single sample in a study of blood T cell repertoires in COVID-19. Here immunoSEQ multiplex PCR was the method, and the copy in TCRdb shows in-frame clones only, minus some. Here the sample spans about 340,000 clones, roughly nine tenths being singletons. The sample comprised PBMCs or T cells enriched from blood (not recorded which). The receptors originated from a woman aged 25 to 39 who had recovered from COVID-19. The CDR3 runs from the conserved cysteine through the conserved F or W. D genes are given only for firm matches. The size entry is marked missing in some rows and otherwise reads once, few, many or a size class.

V: TRBV7-9; size: NA; J: TRBJ2-7; D: TRBD2; CDR3: CASSTGLAGPYEQYF; DNA: TGTGCCAGCAGCACCGGACTAGCGGGACCCTACGAGCAGTACTTC
V: TRBV6-5; size: NA; J: TRBJ1-2; D: TRBD1; CDR3: CASRSTGNYGYTF; DNA: TGTGCCAGCAGGTCGACAGGGAACTATGGCTACACCTTC
V: TRBV11-2; size: NA; J: TRBJ2-7; D: NA; CDR3: CASSARGFYEQYF; DNA: TGTGCCAGCAGCGCAAGAGGGTTCTACGAGCAGTACTTC
V: TRBV4-2; size: NA; J: TRBJ1-4; D: NA; CDR3: CASSQDGLFGSNEKLFF; DNA: TGTGCCAGCAGCCAAGATGGTTTATTCGGGTCCAATGAAAAACTGTTTTTT
V: TRBV28; size: NA; J: TRBJ2-7; D: TRBD2; CDR3: CATLDQTSGGYEQYF; DNA: TGTGCCACCCTGGACCAAACTAGCGGGGGGTACGAGCAGTACTTC
V: TRBV29-1; size: once; J: TRBJ2-7; D: NA; CDR3: CSVRGSGSSYEQYF; DNA: TGCAGCGTCAGGGGATCGGGCAGCTCCTACGAGCAGTACTTC
V: TRBV4-1; size: NA; J: TRBJ1-6; D: NA; CDR3: CASSQDRTLPPYNSPLHF; DNA: TGCGCCAGCAGCCAGGACCGGACTCTCCCCCCCTATAATTCACCCCTCCACTTT
V: TRBV6-2/TRBV6-3; size: once; J: TRBJ2-1; D: TRBD2; CDR3: CASSGGPTSSYNEQFF; DNA: TGTGCCAGTAGCGGGGGCCCCACGAGCTCCTACAATGAGCAGTTCTTC
V: TRBV7-6; size: NA; J: TRBJ2-7; D: NA; CDR3: CASSPQAHSSYEQYF; DNA: TGTGCCAGCAGCCCCCAGGCGCACTCCTCCTACGAGCAGTACTTC
V: TRBV5-5; size: NA; J: TRBJ1-6; D: TRBD1; CDR3: CASSFGTGDSPLHF; DNA: TGTGCCAGCAGCTTCGGGACAGGGGATTCACCCCTCCACTTT
V: TRBV5-5; size: NA; J: TRBJ1-2; D: NA; CDR3: CASSLAGNYGYTF; DNA: TGTGCCAGCAGCTTGGCGGGAAACTATGGCTACACCTTC
V: TRBV5-8; size: NA; J: TRBJ1-2; D: TRBD1; CDR3: CASRRTGNYGYTF; DNA: TGTGCCAGCAGGAGGACAGGGAACTATGGCTACACCTTC
V: TRBV5-1; size: NA; J: TRBJ1-2; D: TRBD1; CDR3: CASSLGQGIDYGYTF; DNA: TGCGCCAGCAGCTTGGGACAGGGAATTGACTATGGCTACACCTTC
V: TRBV6-6; size: NA; J: TRBJ2-5; D: TRBD1; CDR3: CASSPGQGGETQYF; DNA: TGTGCCAGCAGTCCCGGACAGGGGGGGGAGACCCAGTACTTC
V: TRBV18; size: NA; J: TRBJ2-2; D: NA; CDR3: CASSPQGQAGELFF; DNA: TGTGCCAGCTCACCACAGGGGCAAGCCGGGGAGCTGTTTTTT
V: TRBV5-4; size: NA; J: TRBJ1-1; D: TRBD1; CDR3: CASSWNRGRNTEAFF; DNA: TGTGCCAGCAGCTGGAACAGGGGAAGGAACACTGAAGCTTTCTTT
V: TRBV19; size: NA; J: TRBJ1-1; D: NA; CDR3: CASSAGGTNTEAFF; DNA: TGTGCCAGTAGTGCGGGGGGGACCAACACTGAAGCTTTCTTT
V: TRBV6-2/TRBV6-3; size: many; J: TRBJ1-5; D: NA; CDR3: CASSTLTVLGPQHF; DNA: TGTGCCAGCAGTACCCTGACAGTCTTGGGACCCCAGCATTTT
V: TRBV6-1; size: NA; J: TRBJ2-2; D: TRBD1; CDR3: CASSEAGDRDFIGELFF; DNA: TGTGCCAGCAGTGAAGCAGGAGACAGGGATTTTATCGGGGAGCTGTTTTTT
V: TRBV19; size: NA; J: TRBJ2-3; D: TRBD2; CDR3: CASTTSGSQDTQYF; DNA: TGTGCCAGTACAACTAGCGGGAGTCAAGATACGCAGTATTTT
V: TRBV3-1/TRBV3-2; size: NA; J: TRBJ1-1; D: NA; CDR3: CASKRTFTSTEAFF; DNA: TGTGCCAGCAAAAGGACATTTACTTCCACTGAAGCTTTCTTT
V: TRBV6-5; size: NA; J: TRBJ1-4; D: TRBD1; CDR3: CASSYSGTGQRRKLFF; DNA: TGTGCCAGCAGTTACTCGGGGACAGGACAACGCCGAAAACTGTTTTTT
V: TRBV7-2; size: NA; J: TRBJ1-5; D: NA; CDR3: CASSLNFGGGQPQHF; DNA: TGTGCCAGCAGCTTAAATTTCGGCGGCGGTCAGCCCCAGCATTTT
V: TRBV7-3; size: NA; J: TRBJ2-1; D: TRBD1; CDR3: CASSRTGTGRNEQFF; DNA: TGTGCCAGCAGCCGGACAGGAACGGGAAGGAATGAGCAGTTCTTC
V: TRBV11-2; size: NA; J: TRBJ1-6; D: NA; CDR3: CASSLRTEDSPLHF; DNA: TGTGCCAGCAGCCTCAGGACAGAGGATTCACCCCTCCACTTT
V: TRBV30; size: NA; J: TRBJ2-2; D: NA; CDR3: CANNRGVNPANTGELFF; DNA: TGTGCCAACAACCGGGGTGTGAACCCCGCGAACACCGGGGAGCTGTTTTTT
V: TRBV4-2; size: NA; J: TRBJ1-4; D: NA; CDR3: CASSQDPGTNEKLFF; DNA: TGTGCCAGCAGCCAAGATCCAGGGACTAATGAAAAACTGTTTTTT
V: TRBV7-8; size: NA; J: TRBJ1-5; D: NA; CDR3: CASSLASQSNQPQHF; DNA: TGTGCCAGCAGCTTAGCGTCCCAGTCCAATCAGCCCCAGCATTTT
V: TRBV6-5; size: NA; J: TRBJ1-4; D: NA; CDR3: CASRSDPGGQEKLFF; DNA: TGTGCCAGCAGGAGTGACCCCGGGGGTCAAGAAAAACTGTTTTTT
V: TRBV5-6; size: NA; J: TRBJ1-5; D: NA; CDR3: CASSSSAYPMEQPQHF; DNA: TGTGCCAGCAGCTCCTCGGCCTACCCAATGGAGCAGCCCCAGCATTTT
V: TRBV7-2; size: few; J: TRBJ2-2; D: NA; CDR3: CASTRTGTNTGELFF; DNA: TGTGCCAGCACCCGAACAGGGACGAACACCGGGGAGCTGTTTTTT
V: TRBV11-3; size: NA; J: TRBJ1-2; D: NA; CDR3: CASSLDGQGNGYTF; DNA: TGTGCCAGCAGCTTAGATGGGCAGGGGAATGGCTACACCTTC
V: TRBV7-2; size: once; J: TRBJ2-1; D: NA; CDR3: CASSQAPLSYNEQFF; DNA: TGTGCCAGCAGCCAGGCTCCTCTCTCCTACAATGAGCAGTTCTTC
V: TRBV5-6; size: NA; J: TRBJ1-2; D: NA; CDR3: CASSNAAAGNYGYTF; DNA: TGTGCCAGCAGCAACGCCGCCGCCGGGAACTATGGCTACACCTTC
V: TRBV2; size: NA; J: TRBJ1-2; D: NA; CDR3: CASSRGTYGYTF; DNA: TGTGCCAGCAGTCGGGGAACCTATGGCTACACCTTC
V: TRBV7-6; size: NA; J: TRBJ2-7; D: TRBD2; CDR3: CASSPSRGGTYEQYF; DNA: TGTGCCAGCAGCCCAAGCCGGGGGGGGACCTACGAGCAGTACTTC
V: TRBV5-8; size: NA; J: TRBJ2-3; D: NA; CDR3: CASSLVVSSSTDTQYF; DNA: TGTGCCAGCAGCTTGGTTGTGAGCTCTAGCACAGATACGCAGTATTTT
V: TRBV19; size: NA; J: TRBJ1-1; D: TRBD1; CDR3: CASHTGGFTEAFF; DNA: TGTGCCAGTCATACAGGGGGGTTTACTGAAGCTTTCTTT
V: TRBV7-8; size: NA; J: TRBJ1-1; D: NA; CDR3: CASSRERAPNTEAFF; DNA: TGTGCCAGCAGCCGAGAGAGGGCCCCGAACACTGAAGCTTTCTTT
V: TRBV6-5; size: NA; J: TRBJ1-5; D: NA; CDR3: CASKISGYSNQPQHF; DNA: TGTGCCAGCAAGATCTCGGGATATAGCAATCAGCCCCAGCATTTT
V: TRBV19; size: NA; J: TRBJ1-5; D: TRBD1; CDR3: CASSRNPGQGNQPQHF; DNA: TGTGCCAGTAGTAGAAATCCGGGACAGGGAAATCAGCCCCAGCATTTT
V: TRBV5-4; size: NA; J: TRBJ1-1; D: NA; CDR3: CASRDSGFTEAFF; DNA: TGTGCCAGCAGGGACAGTGGGTTTACTGAAGCTTTCTTT
V: TRBV18; size: NA; J: TRBJ1-1; D: TRBD1; CDR3: CASSPRQGAEAFF; DNA: TGTGCCAGCTCACCGCGACAGGGCGCTGAAGCTTTCTTT
V: TRBV25-1; size: NA; J: TRBJ1-1; D: NA; CDR3: CASSGLGGEGTEAFF; DNA: TGTGCCAGCAGTGGCCTGGGGGGGGAAGGGACTGAAGCTTTCTTT
V: TRBV7-9; size: NA; J: TRBJ2-7; D: TRBD1; CDR3: CASSLTGESSEQYF; DNA: TGTGCCAGCAGCTTGACAGGGGAGTCCTCCGAGCAGTACTTC
V: TRBV7-2; size: NA; J: TRBJ1-1; D: NA; CDR3: CASSSSGGVIRAFF; DNA: TGTGCCAGCAGCTCCTCGGGGGGAGTGATTAGGGCTTTCTTT